These 5 T cell receptor beta chains were all obtained from the same sample, sequenced in a study of T cells in Graves' hyperthyroidism and ophthalmopathy. Amplified TCR beta CDR3 regions derived from RNA transcripts. HTBI primers were employed in a first-round RT-PCR of the TCR CDR3. TCRdb fed the multiplex PCR reads into MiXCR, producing one record per CDR3 protein. Of about 300,000 distinct CDR3 sequences listed, around a fifth are singletons. The material sequenced was blood. The origin of the receptors is a man in his forties or fifties with Graves' ophthalmopathy.

The genes are TRBV7-3 and TRBJ2-5; TRBD1 agrees at 10 bases. Losses at the gene ends were 2 bases for V and 6 bases for J; bases not matched to a gene: 6. The CDR3 is 15 residues long. Germline V gives CDR1 SGHTA, CDR2 FQGTGA. CDR3 residues: CASSLLRGQGKTQYF. The CDR3 region has the DNA TGTGCCAGCAGCTTATTACGGGGACAGGGGAAGACCCAGTACTTC.

This clonotype was observed many times. J is TRBJ2-7 and V is TRBV24-1, with D possibly being TRBD1 (6 bases). Trimming pared 1 base from V and 3 bases from J, leaving 24 bases between. This CDR3 contains 19 residues. The germline V gene encodes CDR1 KGHDR and CDR2 SFDVKD. The CDR3 is CATSDFDRDLGTSFYEQYF. The CDR3 DNA reads TGTGCCACCAGTGATTTTGACCGGGACCTTGGGACAAGCTTCTACGAGCAGTACTTC.

In its sample, this clonotype was seen many times. This sequence joins TRBV28 and TRBJ2-1, with 14 bases fitting TRBD2. The CDR3 spans 16 residues. V shed 8 bases, J shed 7 bases, and the junction held 10 bases outside the gene matches. Germline V CDR1 and CDR2: MDHEN, SYDVKM. CDR3 sequence (DNA): TGTGCCAGCCACGAGGCAGGGACTAGCGGGAGTAATGAGCAGTTCTTC. Translated: CASHEAGTSGSNEQFF.

The table lists this clonotype with a few counts. The CDR3 is CASKPGGREETQYF. The DNA of the CDR3 is TGTGCCAGCAAACCGGGAGGGCGAGAGGAGACCCAGTACTTC. This sequence joins TRBV28 and TRBJ2-5; the match to TRBD2 covers 8 bases. The CDR3 covers 14 residues. The germline V gene has CDR1 MDHEN and CDR2 SYDVKM. Germline trimming cut 7 bases from V and 5 bases from J; bases unmatched to any gene: 9.

This clonotype appeared many times. The chain links TRBV25-1 to TRBJ2-7; possibly TRBD2 for D (6 bases). The CDR3 has 14 amino acids. Germline lookup yields CDR1 MGHDK and CDR2 SYGVNS. V lost 3 bases to trimming and J lost 4 bases, with 13 bases between them. CDR3: CASSDRDSAYEQYF. The CDR3 coding sequence is TGTGCCAGCAGTGACCGGGACTCCGCATACGAGCAGTACTTC.